This T cell receptor beta chain was observed in a study of shared clonotypes between healthy human individuals. General study results and limits: Clonotypes not shared had lower generation probabilities than those common to all four donors.

The germline V gene encodes CDR1 GTSNPN and CDR2 SVGIG (reference sequence). V lost 1 base, J lost 3 bases, and 16 bases lay in between. The CDR3 extends over 16 amino acids. Profiling relied on immunoSEQ multiplex PCR, and the TCRdb table lists in-frame clones only, not all of them. This sample has more than 2 million clones, with less than 95% found just once. Points on this clone: Its matching antigen is unknown.

CD8 cells regarded as naive lacked CD45RO, were positively chosen for CCR7, and omitted terminally differentiated effector memory CD45RA+ cells. The sample was naive CD8+ T cells sorted from blood. J is TRBJ1-3 and V is TRBV30; maybe TRBD1 (5 bases). The origin of this receptor is a man aged 18 to 30 in good health. CDR3 protein: CAWSGDVQVGGNTIYF. The CDR3, as DNA: TGTGCCTGGAGTGGGGACGTCCAGGTCGGTGGAAACACCATATATTTT.